The clone carrying this TCR beta chain was found a few times. The antigen remains unidentified. Libraries were prepared by immunoSEQ multiplex PCR; TCRdb keeps only in-frame clonotypes and omits some of them. Of about 2 million clones in the sample, less than 95% were seen once. The data stem from a study of shared clonotypes between healthy human individuals. Study overall: Sampling drew on donors who were two women and three men aged 18 to 49.

It was CD45RO-negative cells, positively selected for CCR7, that made up naive CD8 cells, with terminally differentiated effector memory CD45RA+ cells excluded. Among the donors, all were Caucasian adults who lived in Nashville, Tennessee. The germline gives CDR1 MNHEY, CDR2 SVGAGI. The CDR3 totals 14 residues. Deletions cut 6 bases from V and 1 base from J, with 9 bases between. General study results and limits: Represented diversity (both genetic and exposure-history) was limited by the small number of donors. Relative to their counterparts shared across all four donors, non-shared clonotypes exhibited diminished generation probabilities.

This TCR came from a young man in good health. Source material: naive CD8+ T cells sorted from blood. V and J are TRBV6-5 and TRBJ2-2; D not certain. CDR3 nucleotides: TGTGCCAGCAGAGGCCCGGTGAACACCGGGGAGCTGTTTTTT. Translating it yields CASRGPVNTGELFF.